These T cell receptor beta chains were read from a single sample in a study of blood T cell repertoires in COVID-19. Clones were read by immunoSEQ multiplex PCR, and TCRdb kept only the in-frame ones, dropping some. The top ten clones hold around 6.5% of a sample with about 100,000 clones, roughly 88% of them seen once. Sequenced sample: peripheral blood. These receptors all stem from a woman aged 55-70 years with acute or convalescent COVID-19. The CDR3 runs from the conserved cysteine through the conserved F or W. A D gene is named only where the DNA matches it firmly. A row's size may be missing; if present it is once, few, many or a size class.

>once|TRBJ2-4|TRBD2|TRBV28
CASNVGAGAVSQYF
TGTGCCAGCAACGTAGGAGCGGGGGCAGTCAGTCAGTACTTC
>-|TRBJ2-1|TRBD2|TRBV19
CASSRQLASNYNEQFF
TGTGCCAGTAGCCGGCAACTAGCGAGTAATTACAATGAGCAGTTCTTC
>-|TRBJ2-1|-|TRBV24-1
CATSDLRGQYNEQFF
TGTGCCACCAGTGATTTACGAGGACAGTACAATGAGCAGTTCTTC
>-|TRBJ2-1|TRBD2|TRBV5-1
CASSFGTSGAYNEQFF
TGCGCCAGCAGCTTCGGGACTAGCGGGGCCTACAATGAGCAGTTCTTC
>-|TRBJ1-6|-|TRBV25-1
CASTTGTSNSPLHF
TGTGCCAGCACAACCGGGACAAGTAATTCACCCCTCCACTTT
>once|TRBJ1-4|TRBD1|TRBV5-1
CASSLARDRGILNEKLFF
TGCGCCAGCAGCTTGGCTCGGGACAGGGGGATACTTAATGAAAAACTGTTTTTT
>-|TRBJ1-1|-|TRBV25-1
CASKGIRGTEAFF
TGTGCCAGCAAAGGGATTAGAGGGACTGAAGCTTTCTTT
>-|TRBJ1-1|-|TRBV19
CASSIRSRNTEAFF
TGTGCCAGTAGTATTCGATCCAGGAACACTGAAGCTTTCTTT
>-|TRBJ2-5|TRBD2|TRBV7-9
CASSPGAGVGETQYF
TGTGCCAGCAGCCCAGGAGCGGGAGTCGGAGAGACCCAGTACTTC
>-|TRBJ2-5|-|TRBV15
CATSRDLAEETQYF
TGTGCCACCAGCAGAGATTTGGCGGAAGAGACCCAGTACTTC
>many|TRBJ1-1|-|TRBV10-3
CAISETVKSTEAFF
TGTGCCATCAGTGAGACGGTCAAGTCTACTGAAGCTTTCTTT
>-|TRBJ2-6|-|TRBV28
CASRFGGLGADSGANVLTF
TGTGCCAGCAGGTTCGGGGGGCTGGGGGCAGACTCTGGGGCCAACGTCCTGACTTTC
>once|TRBJ2-1|-|TRBV5-1
CASSLDGGEQFF
TGCGCCAGCAGCTTGGATGGCGGAGAGCAGTTCTTC
>once|TRBJ2-2|-|TRBV6-5
CASIGQLNTGELFF
TGTGCCAGTATTGGGCAGCTGAACACCGGGGAGCTGTTTTTT
>-|TRBJ2-3|TRBD2|TRBV28
CASRGSGRVGDTQYF
TGTGCCAGCAGGGGAAGCGGGAGAGTCGGGGATACGCAGTATTTT
>-|TRBJ1-1|-|TRBV9
CASSVGREGTEAFF
TGTGCCAGCAGCGTAGGCAGGGAGGGCACTGAAGCTTTCTTT
>-|TRBJ1-1|TRBD1|TRBV3-1/TRBV3-2
CASSPGQGREAFF
TGTGCCAGCAGCCCCGGACAGGGGAGGGAGGCTTTCTTT
>-|TRBJ1-2|-|TRBV19
CASSDRVGGYGYTF
TGTGCCAGTAGCGACAGAGTCGGGGGCTATGGCTACACCTTC
>-|TRBJ2-1|TRBD2|TRBV5-1
CASREAGEADEQFF
TGCGCCAGCAGGGAAGCGGGAGAAGCCGATGAGCAGTTCTTC
>-|TRBJ1-6|-|TRBV11-2
CASSLRSSYNSPLHF
TGTGCCAGCAGCTTACGGAGCTCCTATAATTCACCCCTCCACTTT
>-|TRBJ2-1|TRBD2|TRBV5-4
CATPAPAGEFNEQFF
TGTGCCACCCCAGCCCCAGCGGGAGAGTTTAATGAGCAGTTCTTC
>few|TRBJ2-2|-|TRBV3-1/TRBV3-2
CASSLNAGAGELFF
TGTGCCAGCAGCCTTAACGCGGGCGCCGGGGAGCTGTTTTTT
>-|TRBJ1-1|-|TRBV28
CATYRDSKNTEAFF
TGTGCCACCTACAGAGACAGCAAGAACACTGAAGCTTTCTTT
>-|TRBJ1-2|TRBD1|TRBV25-1
CASSEYTTGGYYGYTF
TGTGCCAGCAGTGAATACACGACAGGGGGCTACTATGGCTACACCTTC
>once|TRBJ1-5|TRBD1|TRBV28
CASSYGTASLNQPQHF
TGTGCCAGCAGTTACGGGACAGCTTCGCTAAATCAGCCCCAGCATTTT
>-|TRBJ2-1|TRBD2|TRBV2
CASSELPSGSGYEQFF
TGTGCCAGCAGTGAACTTCCTAGCGGGAGCGGGTATGAGCAGTTCTTC
>-|TRBJ2-2|-|TRBV9
CASSVQEGWNTGELFF
TGTGCCAGCAGCGTACAAGAGGGTTGGAACACCGGGGAGCTGTTTTTT
>-|TRBJ2-2|-|TRBV28
CASSRGTRTGELFF
TGTGCCAGCAGTAGGGGGACGCGGACCGGGGAGCTGTTTTTT
>-|TRBJ2-5|-|TRBV6-1
CASSEANGPPGETQYF
TGTGCCAGCAGTGAAGCAAACGGCCCCCCCGGGGAGACCCAGTACTTC
>-|TRBJ2-1|TRBD1|TRBV5-8
CASSYRGQGHNEQFF
TGTGCCAGCAGCTACCGGGGACAGGGGCATAATGAGCAGTTCTTC
>-|TRBJ1-6|-|TRBV6-2/TRBV6-3
CASSYSQGTSPLHF
TGTGCCAGCAGTTACTCCCAGGGGACTTCACCCCTCCACTTT
>-|TRBJ1-2|TRBD1|TRBV27
CASSGARTGYGYTF
TGTGCCAGCAGTGGGGCCAGGACAGGCTATGGCTACACCTTC
>-|TRBJ1-2|TRBD1|TRBV2
CASSSFWGQSGYTF
TGTGCCAGCAGCTCATTTTGGGGACAGAGTGGCTACACCTTC
>-|TRBJ1-1|-|TRBV5-1
CASSLMGADTEAFF
TGCGCCAGCAGCTTGATGGGGGCGGACACTGAAGCTTTCTTT
>-|TRBJ1-1|TRBD1|TRBV6-5
CASSAYRGSEAFF
TGTGCCAGCAGCGCCTACAGGGGGTCTGAAGCTTTCTTT
>-|TRBJ1-2|TRBD1|TRBV18
CASSLARGRSGGYTF
TGTGCCAGCTCGCTTGCCAGGGGGCGCTCGGGGGGCTACACCTTC
>once|TRBJ1-2|TRBD1|TRBV24-1
CATSDPGQGYGYTF
TGTGCCACCAGTGATCCGGGACAGGGCTATGGCTACACCTTC
>-|TRBJ2-1|-|TRBV5-1
CASSGSEGSRGNEQFF
TGCGCCAGCAGCGGTTCCGAGGGTTCCCGCGGAAATGAGCAGTTCTTC
>-|TRBJ1-1|TRBD1|TRBV18
CASSPTGANTEAFF
TGTGCCAGCTCACCGACAGGGGCAAACACTGAAGCTTTCTTT
>-|TRBJ2-5|-|TRBV7-9
CASMPAIGPIETQYF
TGTGCCAGCATGCCAGCGATAGGCCCCATTGAGACCCAGTACTTC
>-|TRBJ1-6|-|TRBV28
CASSPRLQGNSPLHF
TGTGCCAGCAGTCCCCGACTACAGGGTAATTCACCCCTCCACTTT
>-|TRBJ2-3|TRBD2|TRBV3-1/TRBV3-2
CASSQGVGLAGADTQYF
TGTGCCAGCAGCCAAGGGGTTGGACTAGCGGGCGCAGATACGCAGTATTTT
>-|TRBJ2-1|-|TRBV7-3
CASSLGGGMNEQFF
TGTGCCAGCAGCTTGGGAGGGGGAATGAATGAGCAGTTCTTC
>-|TRBJ1-1|-|TRBV18
CASSLGQTSTEAFF
TGTGCCAGCTCACTTGGACAAACCTCCACTGAAGCTTTCTTT
>-|TRBJ1-1|-|TRBV28
CASSFGLTNTEAFF
TGTGCCAGCAGTTTTGGACTTACGAACACTGAAGCTTTCTTT
>-|TRBJ2-2|-|TRBV30
CAWDSTGELFF
TGTGCCTGGGACAGCACCGGGGAGCTGTTTTTT
>-|TRBJ2-1|-|TRBV11-2
CASSTSGYSYNEQFF
TGTGCCAGCAGCACCTCGGGATACTCCTACAATGAGCAGTTCTTC
>-|TRBJ2-3|-|TRBV20-1
CSASRGTGTDTQYF
TGCAGTGCTAGTCGGGGGACCGGCACAGATACGCAGTATTTT
>once|TRBJ2-3|-|TRBV11-3
CASSHGTHTDTQYF
TGTGCCAGCAGCCACGGGACTCACACAGATACGCAGTATTTT
>-|TRBJ1-1|-|TRBV28
CASSLGGGVGEAFF
TGTGCCAGCAGTTTGGGCGGGGGAGTTGGTGAAGCTTTCTTT
>once|TRBJ1-5|TRBD1|TRBV5-1
CASSKDRSNQPQHF
TGCGCCAGCAGCAAGGACAGGAGCAATCAGCCCCAGCATTTT
>-|TRBJ2-3|TRBD2|TRBV5-1
CASSLGLAEDTQYF
TGCGCCAGCAGCTTGGGACTAGCGGAAGATACGCAGTATTTT
>-|TRBJ2-2|-|TRBV27
CASSPGGELNTGELFF
TGTGCCAGCAGTCCTGGAGGAGAGCTTAACACCGGGGAGCTGTTTTTT
>-|TRBJ1-1|-|TRBV18
CASSPPRGPGTEAFF
TGTGCCAGCTCACCACCGCGAGGGCCAGGCACTGAAGCTTTCTTT
>-|TRBJ1-2|-|TRBV19
CASSQLGGEAYGYTF
TGTGCCAGTAGTCAACTAGGGGGGGAGGCCTATGGCTACACCTTC
>-|TRBJ1-6|-|TRBV5-1
CASSLEGHPPLHF
TGCGCCAGCAGCTTGGAGGGGCATCCACCCCTCCACTTT
>-|TRBJ2-1|-|TRBV5-1
CASSPEGTGEQFF
TGCGCCAGCAGCCCTGAGGGTACGGGTGAGCAGTTCTTC